The 8 T cell receptor beta chains reported below all come from one sample, sequenced in a study of blood T cells in healthy people across ages. Alongside a J-beta primer mix, a sample-barcoded 5' primer served in a second PCR lasting roughly 6 to 12 cycles. TCRdb redid the calling of the 5' RACE reads with MiXCR, one entry per CDR3 protein. The repertoire holds about 1 million distinct CDR3 sequences, with under 55% as singletons. The specimen was blood. The receptor set was obtained from an older woman in good health.

The chain recombines TRBV20-1 with TRBJ1-1; 8 bases fit TRBD1. J was trimmed by 1 base and V by 2 bases; bases with no gene match: 9. The length of the CDR3 is 16 residues. Germline V gene data show CDR1 as DFQATT and CDR2 as SNEGSKA (reference sequence). The CDR3 loop reads CSARPPGQEKNTEAFF. In DNA form, the CDR3 reads TGCAGTGCTAGACCGCCGGGACAGGAAAAGAACACTGAAGCTTTCTTT.

This clonotype turned up a few times. V usage is TRBV12-3 or TRBV12-4 and J usage is TRBJ2-4, with a possible D match to TRBD1 (6 bases). Gene TRBJ2-7 matches the end of the DNA better, so the J call may be wrong. The CDR3 totals 13 residues. CDR3 region: CASRSSGVHEQYF. The CDR3 DNA reads TGTGCCAGCAGATCCTCAGGGGTCCACGAGCAGTACTTC.

The chain joins TRBV20-1 to TRBJ1-2; TRBD1 matches at 8 bases. This CDR3 has 13 amino acids. From germline, CDR1 is DFQATT and CDR2 SNEGSKA (reference sequence). The V and J ends lost 4 bases and 8 bases, in that order; junction bases with no gene match: 9. The CDR3 sequence is CSAKKTGAEGYTF. The DNA for the CDR3 is TGCAGTGCTAAAAAGACAGGGGCGGAAGGCTACACCTTC.

The rearrangement links TRBV20-1 to TRBJ2-7; 9 bases are shared with TRBD2. With 0 bases clipped from V and 8 bases from J, the junction kept 17 bases outside the gene matches. The germline V gene encodes CDR1 DFQATT and CDR2 SNEGSKA (reference sequence). The CDR3 spans 17 residues. CDR3 protein: CSARDSGAGGPRVKQYF. Written as DNA, the CDR3 is TGCAGTGCTAGAGATAGTGGGGCGGGAGGGCCCCGAGTGAAGCAGTACTTC.

This clonotype has just one count. The chain has TRBV27 and TRBJ2-2; no definite D call. The CDR3 spans 16 residues. Trimming shortened V by 3 bases and J by 7 bases, and 18 bases separated the two germline ends. Per the germline V gene, CDR1 is MNHEY and CDR2 is SMNVEV (reference sequence). This CDR3 is CASSFLLGHGIGELFF. The CDR3 DNA is TGTGCCAGCAGTTTTTTGTTGGGCCACGGTATCGGGGAGCTGTTTTTT.

This sequence joins TRBV20-1 and TRBJ2-7; 8 bases are a match to TRBD1. With 5 bases clipped from V and 10 bases from J, the junction kept 16 bases outside the gene matches. The germline gives CDR1 DFQATT, CDR2 SNEGSKA (reference sequence). This CDR3 is built from 14 residues. CDR3 sequence reads: CSAWMTGAKRTQYF. In DNA form, the CDR3 reads TGCAGTGCTTGGATGACAGGGGCGAAGAGAACCCAGTACTTC.

The chain uses TRBV29-1 and TRBJ2-5, with D perhaps TRBD2 (6 bases). This CDR3 is built from 14 residues. CDR1 is SQVTM, CDR2 ANQGSEA, per germline. Trimming pared 6 bases from V and 6 bases from J, leaving 20 bases between. For the CDR3, the DNA is TGCAGCGTGGGACTTCGACTGTTAAGGCAGACCCAGTACTTC. Translation gives CSVGLRLLRQTQYF.

The chain is built from TRBV3-1 and TRBJ2-7; 9 nucleotides line up with TRBD1. Trimming cost V 7 bases and J 3 bases; bases outside gene matches: 10. Germline V lookup: CDR1 LGHDT, CDR2 YNNKEL (reference sequence). The CDR3 is 15 residues long. CDR3 region: CASTRTGTGSYEQYF. CDR3 sequence (DNA): TGTGCCAGCACCCGTACCGGGACAGGGAGCTACGAGCAGTACTTC.